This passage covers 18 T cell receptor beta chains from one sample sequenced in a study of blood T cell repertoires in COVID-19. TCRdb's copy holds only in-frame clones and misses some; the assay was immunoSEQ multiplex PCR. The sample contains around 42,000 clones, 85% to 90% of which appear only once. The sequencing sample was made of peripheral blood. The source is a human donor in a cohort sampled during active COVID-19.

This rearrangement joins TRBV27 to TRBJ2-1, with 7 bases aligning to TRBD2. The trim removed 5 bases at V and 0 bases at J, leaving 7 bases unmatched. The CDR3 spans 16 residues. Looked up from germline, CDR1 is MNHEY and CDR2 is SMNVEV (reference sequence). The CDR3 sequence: CASSGAGSHSYNEQFF. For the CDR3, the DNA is TGTGCCAGCAGTGGAGCGGGATCCCACTCCTACAATGAGCAGTTCTTC.

The CDR3 DNA sequence: TGTGCCAGCAGTTTATTGGGACAGGGTGTTAGCTATGGCTACACCTTC. Translation gives CASSLLGQGVSYGYTF. The rearrangement links TRBV28 to TRBJ1-2; 9 bases line up with TRBD1. Losses at the gene ends were 1 base for V and 4 bases for J; bases not matched to a gene: 7. Germline V CDR1 and CDR2: MDHEN, SYDVKM. This CDR3 comprises 16 residues.

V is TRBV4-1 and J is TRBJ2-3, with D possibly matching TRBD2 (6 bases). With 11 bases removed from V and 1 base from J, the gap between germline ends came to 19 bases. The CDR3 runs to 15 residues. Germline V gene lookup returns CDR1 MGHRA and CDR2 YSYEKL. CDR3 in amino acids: CAAGGWGSGTDTQYF. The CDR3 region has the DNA TGCGCCGCCGGGGGTTGGGGGTCAGGCACAGATACGCAGTATTTT.

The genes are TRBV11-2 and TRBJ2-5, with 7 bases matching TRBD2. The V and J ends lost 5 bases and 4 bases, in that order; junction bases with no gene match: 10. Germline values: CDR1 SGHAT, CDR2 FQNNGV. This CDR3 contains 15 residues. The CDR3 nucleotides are TGTGCCAGCAGCGCCTCCGGGTCTAGCGGAGAGACCCAGTACTTC. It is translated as CASSASGSSGETQYF.

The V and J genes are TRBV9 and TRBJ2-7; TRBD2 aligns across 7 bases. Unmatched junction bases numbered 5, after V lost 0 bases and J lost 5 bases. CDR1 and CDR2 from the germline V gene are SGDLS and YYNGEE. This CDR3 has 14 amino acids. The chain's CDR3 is CASSVGGRANEQYF. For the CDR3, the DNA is TGTGCCAGCAGCGTAGGCGGGAGAGCCAACGAGCAGTACTTC.

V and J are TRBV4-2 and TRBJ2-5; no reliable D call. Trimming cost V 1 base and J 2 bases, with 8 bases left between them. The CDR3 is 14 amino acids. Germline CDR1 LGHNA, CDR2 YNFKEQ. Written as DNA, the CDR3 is TGTGCCAGCAGCCAAGGTGGGCCTCAAGAGACCCAGTACTTC. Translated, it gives CASSQGGPQETQYF.

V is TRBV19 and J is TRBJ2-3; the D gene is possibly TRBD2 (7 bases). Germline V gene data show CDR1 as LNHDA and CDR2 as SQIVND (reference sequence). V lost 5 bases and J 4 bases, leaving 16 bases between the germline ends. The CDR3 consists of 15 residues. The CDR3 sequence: CASSGGGALADTQYF. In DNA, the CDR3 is TGTGCCAGTAGTGGAGGGGGGGCCCTAGCAGATACGCAGTATTTT. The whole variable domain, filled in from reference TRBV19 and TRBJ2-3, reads DGGITQSPKYLFRKEGQNVTLSCEQNLNHDAMYWYRQDPGQGLRLIYYSQIVNDFQKGDIAEGYSVSREKKESFPLTVTSAQKNPTAFYLCASSGGGALADTQYFGPGTRLTVL.

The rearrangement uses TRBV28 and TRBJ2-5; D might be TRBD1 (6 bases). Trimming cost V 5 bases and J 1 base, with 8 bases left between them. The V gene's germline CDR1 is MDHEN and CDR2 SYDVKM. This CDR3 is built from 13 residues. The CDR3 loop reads CASSLDSQETQYF. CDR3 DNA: TGTGCCAGCAGTCTGGACAGCCAAGAGACCCAGTACTTC.

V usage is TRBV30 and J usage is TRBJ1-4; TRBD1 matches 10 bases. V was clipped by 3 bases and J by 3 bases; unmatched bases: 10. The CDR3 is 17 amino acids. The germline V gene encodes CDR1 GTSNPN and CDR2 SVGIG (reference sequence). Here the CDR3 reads CAWRRGDRGNSNEKLFF. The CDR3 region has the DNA TGTGCCTGGAGGAGGGGGGACAGGGGAAACTCTAATGAAAAACTGTTTTTT. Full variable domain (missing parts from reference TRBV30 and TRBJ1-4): SQTIHQWPATLVQPVGSPLSLECTVEGTSNPNLYWYRQAAGRGLQLLFYSVGIGQISSEVPQNLSASRPQDRQFILSSKKLLLSDSGFYLCAWRRGDRGNSNEKLFFGSGTQLSVL.

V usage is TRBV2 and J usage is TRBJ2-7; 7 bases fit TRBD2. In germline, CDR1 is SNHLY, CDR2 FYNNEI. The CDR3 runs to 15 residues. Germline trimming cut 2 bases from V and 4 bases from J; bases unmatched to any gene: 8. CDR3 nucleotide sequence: TGTGCCAGCAGTGAATGGCGGGAGCTGGGGTACGAGCAGTACTTC. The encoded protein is CASSEWRELGYEQYF.

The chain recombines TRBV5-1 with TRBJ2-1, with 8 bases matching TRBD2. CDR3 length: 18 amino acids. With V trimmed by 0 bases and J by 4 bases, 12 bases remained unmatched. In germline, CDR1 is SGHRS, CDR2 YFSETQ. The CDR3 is CASSLAPFSGTPYNEQFF. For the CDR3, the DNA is TGCGCCAGCAGCTTGGCCCCCTTTAGCGGGACACCGTACAATGAGCAGTTCTTC.

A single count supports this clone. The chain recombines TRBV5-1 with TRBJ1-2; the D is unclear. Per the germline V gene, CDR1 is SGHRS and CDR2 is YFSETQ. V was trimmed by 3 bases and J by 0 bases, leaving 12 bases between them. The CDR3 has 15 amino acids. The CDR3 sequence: CASSSSGVSNYGYTF. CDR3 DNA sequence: TGCGCCAGCAGCTCTTCAGGCGTCTCTAACTATGGCTACACCTTC.

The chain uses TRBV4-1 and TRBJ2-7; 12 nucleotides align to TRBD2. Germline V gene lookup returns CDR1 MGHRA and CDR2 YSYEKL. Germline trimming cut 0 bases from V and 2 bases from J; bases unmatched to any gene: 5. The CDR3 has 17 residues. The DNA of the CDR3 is TGCGCCAGCAGCCAAGACGCTAGCGGGAGGGGCACCTACGAGCAGTACTTC. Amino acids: CASSQDASGRGTYEQYF.

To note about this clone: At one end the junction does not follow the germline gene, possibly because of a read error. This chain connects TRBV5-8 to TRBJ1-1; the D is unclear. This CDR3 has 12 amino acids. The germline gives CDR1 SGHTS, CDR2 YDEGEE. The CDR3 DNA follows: TGTGCCAGCAGCTTGGGGGCCCCCACAAGTATCTTT. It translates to CASSLGAPTSIF.

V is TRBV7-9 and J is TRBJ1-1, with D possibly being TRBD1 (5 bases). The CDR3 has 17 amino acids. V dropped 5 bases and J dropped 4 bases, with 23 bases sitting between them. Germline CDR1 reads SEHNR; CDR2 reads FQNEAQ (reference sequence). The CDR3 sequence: CASSLAGGGRVGTEAFF. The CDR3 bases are TGTGCCAGCAGCCTCGCCGGGGGGGGGAGGGTTGGCACTGAAGCTTTCTTT.

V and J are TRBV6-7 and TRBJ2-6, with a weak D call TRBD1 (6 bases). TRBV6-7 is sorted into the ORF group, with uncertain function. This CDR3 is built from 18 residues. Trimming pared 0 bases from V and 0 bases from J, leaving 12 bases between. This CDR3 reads CASSYSTTGSSGANVLTF. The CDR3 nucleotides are TGTGCCAGCAGTTACTCAACGACAGGTAGCTCTGGGGCCAACGTCCTGACTTTC.

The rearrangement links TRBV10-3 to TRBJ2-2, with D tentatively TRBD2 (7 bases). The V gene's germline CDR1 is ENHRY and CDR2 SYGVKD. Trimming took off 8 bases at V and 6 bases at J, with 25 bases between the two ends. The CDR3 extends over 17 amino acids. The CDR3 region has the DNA TGTGCCATCTCCGAAAAAGGGGGGGGCTCGGAAGCCGGGGAGCTGTTTTTT. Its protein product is CAISEKGGGSEAGELFF.

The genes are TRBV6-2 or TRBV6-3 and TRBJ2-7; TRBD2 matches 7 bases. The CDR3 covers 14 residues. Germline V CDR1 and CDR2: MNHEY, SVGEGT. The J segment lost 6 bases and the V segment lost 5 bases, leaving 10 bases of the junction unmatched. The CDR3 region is CASSPWEGLREQYF. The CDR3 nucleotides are TGTGCCAGCAGTCCGTGGGAGGGCCTTCGCGAGCAGTACTTC.